A selection of T cell receptor beta chains follows, all from one sample in a study of T cells after yellow fever vaccination. TCRdb re-called the 5' RACE reads through MiXCR, storing one row per CDR3 protein. The repertoire holds about 320,000 distinct CDR3 sequences, 3.5% to 4.5% seen once, with 19% in the top ten. The input for sequencing was PBMCs, taken 15 days after the yellow fever booster vaccination. These receptors were obtained from a man in his late teens or twenties who received the YFV17D yellow fever vaccine. The conserved cysteine and the conserved F or W are not part of the CDR3 here. The order of the fields is V gene, J gene, CDR3 protein.

TRBV4-1	TRBJ2-5	ASSQDGGGWQETQY
TRBV20-1	TRBJ1-1	RLVGGTEAF
TRBV12-3/TRBV12-4	TRBJ1-5	ASRENRGNQPQH
TRBV7-3	TRBJ2-3	ASSSFTVADTQY
TRBV4-3	TRBJ2-3	ASSQDRSTDTQY
TRBV5-6	TRBJ2-3	ASSLASRDTQY
TRBV27	TRBJ2-3	ASSPAGYTQY
TRBV20-1	TRBJ1-2	SARGQGLGYGYT
TRBV7-2	TRBJ1-5	ASSETGPRNNQPQH
TRBV18	TRBJ1-1	ASSRGPATEAF